These 14 T cell receptor beta chains were all obtained from the same sample, sequenced in a study of regulatory T cells in long-lasting Graves disease (dated by TCRdb to about 2021). The library was built by means of multiplex PCR. Sequencing used an Illumina HiSeq 4000. iRepertoire HTBI primers and Arm-PCR amplification of CDR3 regions were used to construct TCR beta libraries. Starting from the raw public reads, TCRdb applied fastp trimming at Q25, assembled clones with MiXCR and retained in-frame beta chains. Rows with a matching CDR3 protein are joined into one entry that keeps the most common DNA and genes. Here the sample has approximately 480,000 distinct CDR3 sequences; 16% occur a single time. The ten largest clones add up to 9.5% to 15% of the sample. The time point tag for this specimen amounts to: newly diagnosed GD, antithyroid drugs for less than 3 months. RNA was extracted from PBMCs in TRIzol for both TCR sequencing and RNA sequencing.

Another study also made use of these data, one on T cells in Graves' hyperthyroidism and ophthalmopathy.

Here the sequenced sample was peripheral blood mononuclear cells (PBMCs), taken at new diagnosis, from a patient treated with antithyroid drugs. Source of these receptors: a man in his forties or fifties with Graves disease. Donor details come from another sample of the same person, matched by shared clones.

In this sample, this clonotype turned up many times. The gene calls are TRBV5-1 and TRBJ1-4; possible D gene TRBD1, 5 bases. CDR3 length: 14 residues. The germline CDR1 and CDR2 sequences are SGHRS and YFSETQ. Trimming cost V 4 bases and J 5 bases, with 12 bases left between them. CDR3 residues: CASSIGGANEKLFF. In DNA form, the CDR3 reads TGCGCCAGCAGCATCGGCGGGGCGAATGAAAAACTGTTTTTT. Looking up the rest from reference TRBV5-1 and TRBJ1-4 gives the full variable domain: KAGVTQTPRYLIKTRGQQVTLSCSPISGHRSVSWYQQTPGQGLQFLFEYFSETQRNKGNFPGRFSGRQFSNSRSEMNVSTLELGDSALYLCASSIGGANEKLFFGSGTQLSVL.

This clonotype was observed a few times. V usage is TRBV7-3 and J usage is TRBJ2-1; D remains ambiguous. Trimming shortened V by 0 bases and J by 12 bases, and 9 bases separated the two germline ends. Germline assignment: CDR1 SGHTA and CDR2 FQGTGA. CDR3 length equals 12 residues. The chain's CDR3 is CASSLTGLGQFF. For the CDR3, the DNA is TGTGCCAGCAGCTTAACAGGCCTCGGGCAGTTCTTC.

In its sample, this clonotype was seen a few times. V usage is TRBV18 and J usage is TRBJ1-6; D is unclear. The ends were cut back, 3 bases at V and 5 bases at J, with 11 bases in the middle. This CDR3 is 15 amino acids long. Looked up from germline, CDR1 is KGHSH and CDR2 is LQKENI. The CDR3 sequence is CASSPGSGDNSPLHF. In nucleotides, the CDR3 is TGTGCCAGCTCACCGGGTTCAGGAGATAATTCACCCCTCCACTTT.

This clonotype showed up many times. J is TRBJ1-5 and V is TRBV12-3 or TRBV12-4; D not resolved. The CDR3 sequence is 16 residues long. Between the trimmed V and J ends, which lost 5 bases and 1 base, there was a span of 15 bases. CDR3 sequence: CASSPQVGWSNQPQHF. In nucleotides, the CDR3 is TGTGCCAGCAGTCCCCAGGTGGGATGGAGCAATCAGCCCCAGCATTTT.

At least ten counts were recorded for this clonotype. The chain combines TRBV5-1 with TRBJ2-1; no clear D. The CDR3 is 15 residues long. CDR1 and CDR2 from the germline V gene are SGHRS and YFSETQ. V shed 0 bases and J shed 2 bases, with 9 bases lying between them. CDR3 nucleotides: TGCGCCAGCAGCTTGGCGGTAGTAACCTACAATGAGCAGTTCTTC. This translates into CASSLAVVTYNEQFF.

This clonotype showed up many times. This chain links TRBV28 with TRBJ1-1; TRBD1 might be the D (5 bases). Germline V gives CDR1 MDHEN, CDR2 SYDVKM. The length of the CDR3 is 14 residues. Between the trimmed V and J ends, which lost 6 bases and 4 bases, there was a span of 15 bases. DNA of the CDR3: TGTGCCAGCAGCATATATACGGGGCGCACTGAAGCTTTCTTT. It is translated as CASSIYTGRTEAFF. Together with reference TRBV28 and TRBJ1-1, the CDR3 gives the full variable domain: DVKVTQSSRYLVKRTGEKVFLECVQDMDHENMFWYRQDPGLGLRLIYFSYDVKMKEKGDIPEGYSVSREKKERFSLILESASTNQTSMYLCASSIYTGRTEAFFGQGTRLTVV.

This clonotype was counted at least ten times. J is TRBJ2-5 and V is TRBV28; D perhaps matches TRBD1 (6 bases). The CDR3 covers 14 residues. V lost 8 bases to trimming and J lost 4 bases, with 17 bases between them. The germline V gene has CDR1 MDHEN and CDR2 SYDVKM. The CDR3 bases are TGTGCCAGCGTTGGGACACCACGGGGAGAGACCCAGTACTTC. Its translation: CASVGTPRGETQYF. Filled out from reference TRBV28 and TRBJ2-5, the complete variable domain reads DVKVTQSSRYLVKRTGEKVFLECVQDMDHENMFWYRQDPGLGLRLIYFSYDVKMKEKGDIPEGYSVSREKKERFSLILESASTNQTSMYLCASVGTPRGETQYFGPGTRLLVL.

This clonotype was found many times. The chain employs TRBV11-1 and TRBJ2-2; TRBD2 agrees at 12 bases. From germline, CDR1 is SGHAT and CDR2 FQDESV (reference sequence). Trimming cost V 7 bases and J 5 bases; bases outside gene matches: 8. There are 16 residues in the CDR3. Here the CDR3 DNA reads TGTGCCAGCAACCGACTAGCGGGAGTGGGTACCGGGGAGCTGTTTTTT. Its translation: CASNRLAGVGTGELFF.

Many counts were recorded for this clonotype. The chain joins TRBV20-1 to TRBJ2-5; weak D call: TRBD2 (5 bases). The CDR3 is made up of 13 amino acids. CDR1 is DFQATT, CDR2 SNEGSKA, per germline (reference sequence). The V and J ends lost 0 bases and 4 bases respectively, with 9 bases between them. The CDR3 protein is CSARDGLGETQYF. The DNA of the CDR3 is TGCAGTGCTAGAGATGGACTCGGAGAGACCCAGTACTTC.

This clonotype was counted at least ten times. For the CDR3, the DNA is TGCGCCAGCAGTTCGGGACAGGTGACCGGGGAGCTGTTTTTT. It specifies CASSSGQVTGELFF. J is TRBJ2-2 and V is TRBV5-1, with TRBD1 identical over 8 bases. V lost 5 bases and J lost 5; bases outside the gene matches: 5. The CDR3 has 14 amino acids. Per germline, CDR1 SGHRS and CDR2 YFSETQ.

The chain couples TRBV12-3 or TRBV12-4 to TRBJ2-3; 14 nucleotides match TRBD2. The CDR3 runs to 18 residues. With V trimmed by 6 bases and J by 0 bases, 8 bases remained unmatched. DNA for the CDR3: TGTGCCAGCAGGGAAGGACTAGCGGGAGGCCCTAGCACAGATACGCAGTATTTT. Its protein is CASREGLAGGPSTDTQYF.

V usage is TRBV5-1 and J usage is TRBJ2-5; the match to TRBD2 covers 9 bases. After removal of 4 bases from V and 3 bases from J, the junction contained 13 bases not matched to a gene. This CDR3 has 17 residues. CDR1 is SGHRS and CDR2 is YFSETQ in the germline V gene. CDR3 nucleotide sequence: TGCGCCAGCAGCCTTGGGGCCCTGACTAGCGGAAAAGAGACCCAGTACTTC. Translating gives CASSLGALTSGKETQYF.

This clonotype was recorded at least ten times. The chain has TRBV6-1 and TRBJ2-2; the match to TRBD2 covers 12 bases. The CDR3 totals 14 residues. V gave up 6 bases and J gave up 6 bases; unmatched junction bases: 2. CDR1 MNHNS and CDR2 SASEGT come from the germline V gene. The CDR3 reads CASRASGRAGELFF. The CDR3, as DNA: TGTGCCAGCAGGGCTAGCGGGAGGGCCGGGGAGCTGTTTTTT.

This clonotype was picked up many times. This rearrangement joins TRBV12-3 or TRBV12-4 to TRBJ1-5; TRBD1 is a possible D gene (5 bases). This CDR3 is built from 15 residues. V was clipped by 3 bases and J by 3 bases, with 12 bases between them. The CDR3 protein is CASSFGAASNQPQHF. The CDR3 DNA is TGTGCCAGCAGTTTCGGGGCAGCATCCAATCAGCCCCAGCATTTT.